The next 32 T cell receptor beta chains were all read from a single sample in a study of radiotherapy plus CTLA-4 blockade in lung cancer. Libraries were prepared by immunoSEQ multiplex PCR; TCRdb keeps only in-frame clonotypes and omits some of them. The table shows 95,000 to 150,000 clones, with about nine tenths occurring only once. This sample comprised peripheral blood, obtained from a patient treated with radiotherapy plus ipilimumab. These receptors were taken from a human donor with non-small cell lung cancer that progressed on radiotherapy plus ipilimumab.

Of note for this clone: A junction end diverges from the germline sequence, so it may reflect a read error. Here the CDR3 reads CASSQGLAGPHNEQLF. CDR3 DNA sequence: TGCGCCAGCAGCCAAGGACTAGCGGGGCCACACAATGAGCAGCTCTTC. The V and J genes are TRBV4-1 and TRBJ2-1; 11 nucleotides line up with TRBD2. CDR3 length: 16 amino acids. The germline CDR1 and CDR2 sequences are MGHRA and YSYEKL.

V usage is TRBV4-1 and J usage is TRBJ1-1; D call uncertain. Germline CDR1 is MGHRA and CDR2 is YSYEKL. The CDR3 is 16 residues long. V lost 4 bases to trimming and J lost 2 bases, with 17 bases between them. CDR3 nucleotide sequence: TGCGCCAGCAGCCCTTCGCCAACTAGAACCAACACTGAAGCTTTCTTT. As protein: CASSPSPTRTNTEAFF.

The rearrangement links TRBV2 to TRBJ1-1; unclear D gene. V was shortened by 4 bases and J by 5 bases, with 5 bases between the two germline ends. Germline V CDR1 and CDR2: SNHLY, FYNNEI. The CDR3 has 11 amino acids. CDR3 DNA: TGTGCCAGCAGTGCCTGGACTGAAGCTTTCTTT. Translated, it gives CASSAWTEAFF.

This clone was detected only once. The rearrangement uses TRBV7-8 and TRBJ2-7; unclear D gene. This CDR3 spans 13 amino acids. From germline, CDR1 is SGHVS and CDR2 FQNEAQ. Trimming removed 0 bases at V and 4 bases at J, with 7 bases between. The DNA of the CDR3 is TGTGCCAGCAGCTTAGCGCCACAATACGAGCAGTACTTC. It is translated as CASSLAPQYEQYF.

V gene TRBV9 combines with J gene TRBJ2-4; 9 bases agree with TRBD2. Germline CDR1 reads SGDLS; CDR2 reads YYNGEE. CDR3 size: 16 residues. J gave up 6 bases and V 0 bases, and 7 bases lay outside the gene matches. CDR3 DNA sequence: TGTGCCAGCAGCGTAGAAGCGGGGGGCGCCCGAAACATTCAGTACTTC. This sequence encodes CASSVEAGGARNIQYF.

The chain employs TRBV7-9 and TRBJ2-5, with 8 bases that match TRBD1. Germline assignment: CDR1 SEHNR and CDR2 FQNEAQ (reference sequence). There are 13 residues in the CDR3. V trimming: 6 bases; J trimming: 5 bases; junction bases outside the gene matches: 5. CDR3 sequence reads: CASRPTGVETQYF. DNA for the CDR3: TGTGCCAGCAGGCCGACAGGGGTCGAGACCCAGTACTTC.

The DNA of the CDR3 is TGTGCCAGCAGTTTCCGGGACAGTGGGTTTGACGAGCAGTACTTC. Its protein product is CASSFRDSGFDEQYF. The V call is TRBV6-6, the J call TRBJ2-7; TRBD1 agrees at 7 bases. Germline assignment: CDR1 MNHNY and CDR2 SVGAGI (reference sequence). With V trimmed by 4 bases and J by 5 bases, 11 bases remained unmatched. This CDR3 region has 15 residues.

The rearrangement joins TRBV5-1 to TRBJ1-4; D is possibly TRBD1 (6 bases). V lost 4 bases to trimming and J lost 4 bases, with 11 bases between them. Germline V gene sequence: CDR1 SGHRS, CDR2 YFSETQ. This CDR3 has 14 amino acids. The chain's CDR3 is CASSTGHSNEKLFF. The DNA of the CDR3 is TGCGCCAGCAGCACGGGACACAGTAATGAAAAACTGTTTTTT.

The chain combines TRBV27 with TRBJ2-2; 12 nucleotides line up with TRBD1. CDR3 length: 17 amino acids. The germline V gene has CDR1 MNHEY and CDR2 SMNVEV (reference sequence). V shed 6 bases, J shed 2 bases, and the junction held 7 bases outside the gene matches. CDR3 region: CASRPGQGAGNTGELFF. In DNA form, the CDR3 reads TGTGCCAGCAGGCCGGGACAGGGGGCGGGAAACACCGGGGAGCTGTTTTTT.

This chain joins TRBV5-1 and TRBJ2-5; 8 bases agree with TRBD2. Unmatched junction bases numbered 9, after V lost 5 bases and J lost 3 bases. The germline V gene encodes CDR1 SGHRS and CDR2 YFSETQ. The CDR3 is made up of 15 amino acids. DNA of the CDR3: TGCGCCAGCAGTCCAGGGCTACTAGCGGAAGAGACCCAGTACTTC. It is translated as CASSPGLLAEETQYF.

This chain uses TRBV27 with TRBJ2-3, with D possibly TRBD1 on 6 matching bases. Germline loops: CDR1 MNHEY, CDR2 SMNVEV (reference sequence). Trimming removed 7 bases at V and 1 base at J, with 21 bases between. The CDR3 spans 17 residues. CDR3 in DNA: TGTGCCAGCACCCGGGCGTCGGGCAGGGGCGGCACAGATACGCAGTATTTT. Protein product: CASTRASGRGGTDTQYF.

The chain carries TRBV6-5 and TRBJ2-1; D might be TRBD2 (5 bases). V lost 6 bases to trimming and J lost 0 bases, with 12 bases between them. The CDR3 runs 15 residues. Germline V gene lookup returns CDR1 MNHEY and CDR2 SVGAGI. CDR3 residues: CASRLSESSYNEQFF. CDR3 bases: TGTGCCAGCAGGCTTAGCGAGAGCTCCTACAATGAGCAGTTCTTC.

The chain links TRBV6-6 to TRBJ1-4; TRBD1 matches 7 bases. Looked up from germline, CDR1 is MNHNY and CDR2 is SVGAGI (reference sequence). V was clipped by 0 bases and J by 6 bases; unmatched bases: 4. CDR3 length equals 15 residues. The CDR3 sequence is CASSYSGTADEKLFF. For the CDR3, the DNA is TGTGCCAGCAGTTACTCGGGGACAGCGGATGAAAAACTGTTTTTT.

This chain uses TRBV6-6 with TRBJ1-1; D uncertain. Germline loops: CDR1 MNHNY, CDR2 SVGAGI (reference sequence). This CDR3 is 11 amino acids long. Trimming pared 4 bases from V and 10 bases from J, leaving 10 bases between. In DNA, the CDR3 is TGTGCCAGCAGTTTCGGATCGGGAGCTTTCTTT. It is translated as CASSFGSGAFF.

The DNA for the CDR3 is TGTGCCAGCTCACCAGCGGAGGCGGTCTACGAGCAGTACTTC. Protein: CASSPAEAVYEQYF. V is TRBV18 and J is TRBJ2-7; D is perhaps TRBD2 (5 bases). Germline assignment: CDR1 KGHSH and CDR2 LQKENI. The length of the CDR3 is 14 residues. The V end lost 2 bases, the J end lost 3 bases, and 11 bases lay between the germline ends.

V gene TRBV14 combines with J gene TRBJ1-1; 7 bases line up with TRBD1. Looked up from germline, CDR1 is SGHDN and CDR2 is FVKESK. The CDR3 runs 14 residues. V dropped 4 bases and J dropped 4; count of bases not matched to a gene: 6. CDR3 nucleotides: TGTGCCAGCAGCCTCTTAGGGGGCCTCACTGAAGCTTTCTTT. Protein sequence: CASSLLGGLTEAFF.

CDR3: CASSADHTDTQYF. For the CDR3, the DNA is TGCGCCAGCAGCGCGGACCACACAGATACGCAGTATTTT. This chain joins TRBV10-1 and TRBJ2-3; no definite D call. V dropped 6 bases and J dropped 2 bases, with 9 bases sitting between them. CDR3 length: 13 amino acids. Germline V gene data show CDR1 as WNHNN and CDR2 as SYGVQD (reference sequence).

This clone was detected only once. The chain combines TRBV29-1 with TRBJ1-1; D perhaps matches TRBD1 (6 bases). This CDR3 is built from 13 residues. The V gene lost 6 bases and the J gene lost 5 bases, with 16 bases spanning the gap. Germline CDR1 reads SQVTM; CDR2 reads ANQGSEA. The CDR3 DNA follows: TGCAGCGTGACCCCGGGGGGGCCTACTGAAGCTTTCTTT. This translates into CSVTPGGPTEAFF.

This clone was picked up one time. The chain employs TRBV12-5 and TRBJ1-1; D may be TRBD1 (5 bases). V dropped 6 bases and J dropped 7 bases, with 18 bases sitting between them. Germline V gene sequence: CDR1 LGHNT, CDR2 FRNRAP. This CDR3 has 14 residues. CDR3: CASGTPGTNFEAFF. For the CDR3, the DNA is TGTGCTAGTGGAACCCCCGGGACCAACTTTGAAGCTTTCTTT.

The CDR3 sequence is CASSPLPSGIWYEQFF. In DNA, the CDR3 is TGTGCCAGCTCACCACTACCTAGCGGGATATGGTATGAGCAGTTCTTC. This chain links TRBV18 with TRBJ2-1, with 9 bases that match TRBD2. Trimming at V came to 1 base and at J to 8 bases, leaving 9 bases not matched to a gene. The CDR3 covers 16 residues. Germline V gene sequence: CDR1 KGHSH, CDR2 LQKENI.

This rearrangement joins TRBV11-2 to TRBJ2-5; the match to TRBD2 covers 7 bases. V lost 5 bases, J lost 7 bases, and 7 bases stayed unmatched. There are 13 residues in the CDR3. Germline V gives CDR1 SGHAT, CDR2 FQNNGV. CDR3 protein: CASSPPGRVTQYF. For the CDR3, the DNA is TGTGCCAGCAGCCCTCCGGGGAGGGTGACCCAGTACTTC.

A note on this clone: The junction departs from germline at one end; a sequencing error may be responsible. CDR3 DNA: TGTGCCAGCTCACCAGAGGGCAAGCGGGAGTGGTTT. Translating it yields CASSPEGKREWF. The chain is built from TRBV18 and TRBJ2-3; 8 bases agree with TRBD2. The CDR3 totals 12 residues. Germline lookup yields CDR1 KGHSH and CDR2 LQKENI.

The V and J genes are TRBV10-3 and TRBJ2-7, with 10 bases matching TRBD2. The V segment lost 8 bases and the J segment 2 bases; nucleotides outside the gene matches: 6. CDR1 is ENHRY, CDR2 SYGVKD, per germline. The CDR3 loop spans 14 amino acids. The CDR3 here is CAIGSSGSPYEQYF. The CDR3 DNA reads TGTGCCATCGGTTCTAGCGGGAGCCCCTACGAGCAGTACTTC.

The chain combines TRBV28 with TRBJ2-3, with 7 bases identical to TRBD2. Germline-derived CDR1 and CDR2 are MDHEN and SYDVKM. The CDR3 is made up of 12 amino acids. The CDR3 sequence: CAGGESTDTQYF. The CDR3 region has the DNA TGTGCGGGGGGGGAAAGCACAGATACGCAGTATTTT. Full variable domain (rest looked up from reference TRBV28 and TRBJ2-3): DVKVTQSSRYLVKRTGEKVFLECVQDMDHENMFWYRQDPGLGLRLIYFSYDVKMKEKGDIPEGYSVSREKKERFSLILESASTNQTSMYLCAGGESTDTQYFGPGTRLTVL.

V gene TRBV6-5 combines with J gene TRBJ2-7; 9 nucleotides match TRBD1. The CDR3 is 14 amino acids. J gave up 4 bases and V 2 bases, and 3 bases lay outside the gene matches. Germline lookup yields CDR1 MNHEY and CDR2 SVGAGI. CDR3: CASSYAGQGYEQYF. DNA of the CDR3: TGTGCCAGCAGTTACGCGGGACAGGGTTACGAGCAGTACTTC.

The genes are TRBV7-2 and TRBJ2-7; no clear D. This CDR3 is 14 amino acids long. The germline V gene has CDR1 SGHTA and CDR2 FQGNSA. The V end lost 0 bases, the J end lost 0 bases, and 6 bases lay between the germline ends. The CDR3 bases are TGTGCCAGCAGCTTAGCGAGCCTCTCCTACGAGCAGTACTTC. Its protein product is CASSLASLSYEQYF. The whole variable domain, filled in from reference TRBV7-2 and TRBJ2-7, reads GAGVSQSPSNKVTEKGKDVELRCDPISGHTALYWYRQSLGQGLEFLIYFQGNSAPDKSGLPSDRFSAERTGGSVSTLTIQRTQQEDSAVYLCASSLASLSYEQYFGPGTRLTVT.

The genes are TRBV5-1 and TRBJ1-2, with 7 bases identical to TRBD1. Germline loops: CDR1 SGHRS, CDR2 YFSETQ. With 3 bases clipped from V and 4 bases from J, the junction kept 9 bases outside the gene matches. The CDR3 length is 15 residues. CDR3 coding DNA: TGCGCCAGCAGCTCGACAGGGTTTCGGTCCTATGGCTACACCTTC. This sequence encodes CASSSTGFRSYGYTF.

The rearrangement links TRBV28 to TRBJ2-7; D ambiguous. V gave up 2 bases and J gave up 3 bases, with 14 bases separating them. CDR1 and CDR2 from the germline V gene are MDHEN and SYDVKM. The CDR3 is 15 residues long. Here the CDR3 reads CASSLVRHSGYEQYF. CDR3 nucleotide sequence: TGTGCCAGCAGTTTAGTTAGGCACAGTGGCTACGAGCAGTACTTC.

The chain is built from TRBV21-1 and TRBJ1-2. TRBV21-1 is a known pseudogene. This CDR3 has 16 amino acids. This CDR3 reads CASSKRGGSSINGYTF. The CDR3 bases are TGTGCCAGCAGCAAAAGGGGGGGGTCGTCTATCAATGGCTACACCTTC.

The chain recombines TRBV27 with TRBJ2-1, with 8 bases lining up with TRBD2. The germline gives CDR1 MNHEY, CDR2 SMNVEV (reference sequence). The junction had 10 bases not matched to a gene; V was cut back by 5 bases and J by 4 bases. The CDR3 is 16 amino acids. Here the CDR3 reads CASSPSGSPIYNEQFF. The CDR3 DNA reads as TGTGCCAGCAGTCCGAGCGGGAGTCCCATTTACAATGAGCAGTTCTTC.

The rearrangement uses TRBV15 and TRBJ1-4; D gene unclear. CDR1 LNHNV and CDR2 YYDKDF come from the germline V gene (reference sequence). There are 13 residues in the CDR3. Between the trimmed V and J ends, which lost 1 base and 8 bases, there was a span of 8 bases. In nucleotides, the CDR3 is TGTGCCACCAGCAGAGGTCAAACGGAAAAACTGTTTTTT. Its translation: CATSRGQTEKLFF.

The chain couples TRBV19 to TRBJ2-1; the D is unclear. V lost 5 bases and J 2 bases, leaving 4 bases between the germline ends. This CDR3 region has 12 residues. The V gene's germline CDR1 is LNHDA and CDR2 SQIVND (reference sequence). CDR3 amino acids: CASSQTYNEQFF. DNA of the CDR3: TGTGCCAGTAGTCAGACCTACAATGAGCAGTTCTTC.